The source of this TCR beta chain is a study of T cell changes during pregnancy in multiple sclerosis. The CDR3 length is 14 residues. J was trimmed by 5 bases and V by 3 bases; bases with no gene match: 6. The germline V gene has CDR1 MGHDK and CDR2 SYGVNS. Using immunoSEQ multiplex PCR, the repertoire was profiled, and TCRdb retains in-frame clones only, with some absent. The table lists about 68,000 clones, around nine tenths of them singletons, with more than 1.4% in the top ten. Sequences were derived from peripheral blood, sampled in the third trimester of pregnancy. This TCR came from a female donor with multiple sclerosis, enrolled in a pregnancy study. The chain couples TRBV25-1 to TRBJ2-5; 7 bases match TRBD1. The DNA of the CDR3 is TGTGCCAGCAGTGACCACAGGGGCAGGGAGACCCAGTACTTC. Translation: CASSDHRGRETQYF. The complete variable domain, with remaining parts taken from reference TRBV25-1 and TRBJ2-5, reads EADIYQTPRYLVIGTGKKITLECSQTMGHDKMYWYQQDPGMELHLIHYSYGVNSTEKGDLSSESTVSRIRTEHFPLTLESARPSHTSQYLCASSDHRGRETQYFGPGTRLLVL.